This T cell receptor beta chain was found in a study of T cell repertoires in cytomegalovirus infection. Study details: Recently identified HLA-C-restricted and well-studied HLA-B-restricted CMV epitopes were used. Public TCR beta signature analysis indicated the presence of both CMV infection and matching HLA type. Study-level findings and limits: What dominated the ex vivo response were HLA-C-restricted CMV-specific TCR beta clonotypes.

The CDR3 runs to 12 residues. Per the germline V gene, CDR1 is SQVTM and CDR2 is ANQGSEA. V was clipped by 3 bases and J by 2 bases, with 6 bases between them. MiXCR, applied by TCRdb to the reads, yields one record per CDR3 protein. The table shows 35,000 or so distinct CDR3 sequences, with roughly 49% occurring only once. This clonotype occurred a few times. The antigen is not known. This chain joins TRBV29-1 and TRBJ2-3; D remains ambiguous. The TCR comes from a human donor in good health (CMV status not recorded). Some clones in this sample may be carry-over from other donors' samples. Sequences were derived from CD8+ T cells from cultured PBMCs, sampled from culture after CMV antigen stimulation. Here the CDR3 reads CSVEEPTDTQYF. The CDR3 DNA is TGCAGCGTTGAGGAACCCACAGATACGCAGTATTTT.